This entry features one T cell receptor (beta chain) sequence. Its binding antigen is unknown. Base quality data are lacking; no much larger clone is found one base away. Genomic DNA was used as template for profiling of TCR beta VDJ combinations and CDR3 sequences. An Illumina HiSeq 2000 was used for TCR repertoire sequencing. The authors' analysis ran thus. TRBV/TRBJ rearrangement plots, CDR3 size and DJ length profiles, and Simpson's diversity index were used to evaluate the repertoires. The most abundant DNA sequence in the deep sequencing data was taken as the immunodominant clone. CDR3 amino acid sequences were screened for sharing across subjects and were compared with published repertoires and the VDJdb database. TCRdb reprocessing: public reads trimmed at Q25 with fastp, clones called with MiXCR, in-frame beta chains kept. CDR3 protein sequences are deduplicated, and each keeps its most common genes and DNA. The V and J calls and clone size are TCRdb's, not the authors'. For this sample there are approximately 150,000 distinct CDR3 sequences; around half appear just once. Roughly 1.2% of the sample is taken by the ten largest.

Taken from cysteine to phenylalanine, the CDR3 has 16 residues. Of all the DNA, just the CDR3 is kept, 48 bases in frame from base 1. V loses 5 bases of germline sequence and J loses 1 base, and the interval between the two ends is 17 bases. CDR1 and CDR2, per the germline V gene, are MNHNS and SASEGT. Expansion of CD8+CD57+ cells had been shown by flow cytometry in the patients chosen for sequencing. All patients had severe acquired aplastic anemia diagnosed by International Study of Aplastic Anemia and Agranulocytosis and Camitta criteria. At the time blood was sampled, none of the patients had received any therapy. The study deep-sequenced TCR repertoires of sorted CD4+ and CD8+ blood T cells from severe aplastic anemia patients and healthy subjects. Patients were enrolled under clinicaltrials.gov protocols 00001620, 01623167, 00001397, 00071045, 00081523 and 00961064 in the USA. Ficoll-Paque density gradient centrifugation was used to isolate peripheral blood mononuclear cells. Before DNA extraction, CD4+ and CD8+ T cells were sorted by FACS or by magnetic beads.

This specimen comes from a study of CD8+CD57+ T cells in acquired aplastic anemia (dated by TCRdb to the late 2010s). The study in broad terms: DNA extracted from sorted CD4+ and CD8+ cells had a mean of approximately 3.4 ug, with a range of about 0.18 to 27.4 ug. A CD8+CD57+ expansion meant a frequency higher than the mean frequency seen in healthy subjects. What the work shows at the level of the full study, not this receptor alone: Approximately 31 CD8+ CDR3 sequences were found in both patients and controls but appeared to be highly expressed in patients and within the immunodominant clones of the patients. Patients and healthy controls showed no significant difference in CD8+ Simpson's diversity (P=0.060).

The chain couples TRBV6-1 to TRBJ1-1; a tentative D call is TRBD1 (5 bases match). Sequenced: sorted CD4+, CD8+, or CD8+CD57+ T cells (not recorded which) from PBMCs. This sequence originates from a human donor with aplastic anemia. The base sequence is TGTGCCAGCAGTCTCGGGGGAGCCGCCCCGAACACTGAAGCTTTCTTT. Translated, this is CASSLGGAAPNTEAFF.